These 24 T cell receptor beta chains were all obtained from the same sample, sequenced in a study of shared clonotypes between healthy human individuals. Produced via immunoSEQ multiplex PCR; TCRdb's table is partial and in-frame only. The sample consists of about 1 million clones, under 80% of them appearing once. The sample consisted of memory CD4+ T cells sorted from blood. The subset: CD45RA-negative fraction. These TCRs come from a man in his late teens or twenties in good health.

This clone was found a few times. The V call is TRBV5-6, the J call TRBJ2-7; D might be TRBD1 (6 bases). The CDR3 extends over 12 amino acids. The V gene lost 4 bases and the J gene lost 4 bases, with 9 bases spanning the gap. From germline, CDR1 is SGHDT and CDR2 YYEEEE. DNA of the CDR3: TGTGCCAGCAGCACGACAGGATACGAGCAGTACTTC. Translated: CASSTTGYEQYF.

This clone showed up just a few times. J is TRBJ2-5 and V is TRBV7-3; TRBD2 matches 7 bases. Germline V gene data show CDR1 as SGHTA and CDR2 as FQGTGA. Losses at the gene ends were 5 bases for V and 2 bases for J; bases not matched to a gene: 8. This CDR3 is built from 15 residues. Here the CDR3 DNA reads TGTGCCAGCAGCGTGGGAGGGGCAACTCAAGAGACCCAGTACTTC. Translation gives CASSVGGATQETQYF.

The rearrangement joins TRBV5-4 to TRBJ1-3; a weak D match, TRBD1 (6 bases). The CDR3 is 15 amino acids. The germline gives CDR1 SGHNT, CDR2 YYREEE (reference sequence). V lost 4 bases, J lost 0 bases, and 11 bases lay in between. The CDR3 protein is CASSELGASGNTIYF. In DNA, the CDR3 is TGTGCCAGCAGCGAATTGGGGGCCTCTGGAAACACCATATATTTT.

The chain links TRBV6-1 to TRBJ1-3; maybe TRBD1 (6 bases). Trimming removed 6 bases at V and 8 bases at J, with 20 bases between. From germline, CDR1 is MNHNS and CDR2 SASEGT. The CDR3 spans 15 residues. CDR3 sequence: CASRTYREKRHTIYF. The CDR3 DNA sequence: TGTGCCAGCAGGACCTACAGGGAGAAAAGACACACCATATATTTT.

Of note for this clone: One end of the junction is discordant with germline, which a read error may explain. The CDR3 reads CASSQNRGTEAFF. Here the CDR3 DNA reads TGTGCTAGCAGCCAAAATCGGGGGACTGAAGCTTTCTTT. The genes are TRBV7-7 and TRBJ1-1; a weak D match, TRBD1 (5 bases). CDR3 size: 13 residues. Germline lookup yields CDR1 SSHAT and CDR2 FNYEAQ (reference sequence).

The gene calls are TRBV27 and TRBJ2-5; D is possibly TRBD1 (7 bases). Trimming stripped 3 bases from V and 5 bases from J, with 16 bases between. The CDR3 totals 15 residues. The germline V gene has CDR1 MNHEY and CDR2 SMNVEV (reference sequence). The CDR3 nucleotides read TGTGCCAGCAGTTTCCGTGCAGGGGGGTGGGAGACCCAGTACTTC. This encodes CASSFRAGGWETQYF.

The chain links TRBV19 to TRBJ1-1; D is ambiguous. The CDR3 length is 14 residues. The germline CDR1 and CDR2 sequences are LNHDA and SQIVND (reference sequence). V lost 3 bases, J lost 5 bases, and 13 bases lay in between. CDR3 region: CASSMISRTTEAFF. In DNA form, the CDR3 reads TGTGCCAGTAGTATGATTTCGAGGACGACTGAAGCTTTCTTT. Drawing the rest from reference TRBV19 and TRBJ1-1, the complete variable domain is DGGITQSPKYLFRKEGQNVTLSCEQNLNHDAMYWYRQDPGQGLRLIYYSQIVNDFQKGDIAEGYSVSREKKESFPLTVTSAQKNPTAFYLCASSMISRTTEAFFGQGTRLTVV.

The rearrangement links TRBV14 to TRBJ2-5, with 11 nucleotides matching TRBD1. The CDR3 contains 16 residues. Germline assignment: CDR1 SGHDN and CDR2 FVKESK. Unmatched junction bases numbered 10, after V lost 5 bases and J lost 5 bases. Here the CDR3 reads CASSSWTGGELETQYF. In DNA, the CDR3 is TGTGCCAGCAGCTCTTGGACAGGGGGCGAGTTGGAGACCCAGTACTTC.

Note on this clone: Within the sample, other DNA sequences also encode this same CDR3. The chain combines TRBV9 with TRBJ2-2; D may be TRBD1 (5 bases). V lost 5 bases and J 2 bases, leaving 10 bases between the germline ends. This CDR3 contains 14 residues. The germline V gene encodes CDR1 SGDLS and CDR2 YYNGEE. The CDR3 loop is CASRGQGNTGELFF. CDR3 DNA sequence: TGTGCCAGCAGAGGACAAGGAAACACCGGGGAGCTGTTTTTT.

The rearrangement links TRBV30 to TRBJ1-2; D may be TRBD1 (5 bases). Trimming took off 2 bases at V and 5 bases at J, with 24 bases between the two ends. CDR1 and CDR2 from the germline V gene are GTSNPN and SVGIG (reference sequence). The CDR3 loop spans 17 amino acids. CDR3 bases: TGTGCCTGGAGTTCTACCCTCCATGCTTGGGGCTCTTATGGCTACACCTTC. Translation: CAWSSTLHAWGSYGYTF.

The table lists this clone with a count of one. The chain carries TRBV27 and TRBJ1-5; TRBD1 aligns across 7 bases. Losses at the gene ends were 11 bases for V and 4 bases for J; bases not matched to a gene: 11. From germline, CDR1 is MNHEY and CDR2 SMNVEV (reference sequence). The length of the CDR3 is 14 residues. The CDR3 loop is CASSRAGGNQPQHF. The CDR3 DNA reads TGTGCCTCCTCTAGGGCAGGGGGTAATCAGCCCCAGCATTTT.

The CDR3 DNA reads TGTGCCAGCAGTGGTTTTGGGGTCCTAGAGACCCAGTACTTC. Translation gives CASSGFGVLETQYF. The V and J genes are TRBV2 and TRBJ2-5, with no clear D. The CDR3 sequence is 14 residues long. CDR1 and CDR2 from the germline V gene are SNHLY and FYNNEI. V was trimmed by 4 bases and J by 4 bases, leaving 13 bases between them. Variable domain in full (rest from reference TRBV2 and TRBJ2-5): EPEVTQTPSHQVTQMGQEVILRCVPISNHLYFYWYRQILGQKVEFLVSFYNNEISEKSEIFDDQFSVERPDGSNFTLKIRSTKLEDSAMYFCASSGFGVLETQYFGPGTRLLVL.

In regard to this clone: The identical CDR3 is also encoded by other nucleotide sequences in the sample. Here the CDR3 reads CASSPQDSGNTIYF. Here the CDR3 DNA reads TGTGCCAGCTCACCGCAGGACTCTGGAAACACCATATATTTT. This rearrangement joins TRBV18 to TRBJ1-3; D is uncertain. CDR1 KGHSH and CDR2 LQKENI come from the germline V gene. V was trimmed by 3 bases and J by 0 bases, leaving 6 bases between them. The CDR3 loop spans 14 amino acids.

The V gene is TRBV7-2, the J gene TRBJ2-7, with a tentative D call TRBD1 (7 bases). The CDR3 runs to 15 residues. Trimming took off 0 bases at V and 9 bases at J, with 18 bases between the two ends. CDR1 is SGHTA, CDR2 FQGNSA, per germline. CDR3: CASSLATAGGSGQYF. The CDR3 region has the DNA TGTGCCAGCAGCTTAGCTACGGCAGGGGGGTCCGGGCAGTACTTC. The whole variable domain, filled in from reference TRBV7-2 and TRBJ2-7, reads GAGVSQSPSNKVTEKGKDVELRCDPISGHTALYWYRQSLGQGLEFLIYFQGNSAPDKSGLPSDRFSAERTGGSVSTLTIQRTQQEDSAVYLCASSLATAGGSGQYFGPGTRLTVT.

V and J are TRBV6-6 and TRBJ1-5; weak D call: TRBD1 (5 bases). CDR1 is MNHNY, CDR2 SVGAGI, per germline (reference sequence). The V end lost 4 bases, the J end lost 4 bases, and 14 bases lay between the germline ends. The CDR3 is made up of 15 amino acids. In DNA form, the CDR3 reads TGTGCCAGCAGTTCGGCAGGGCGATGGAATCAGCCCCAGCATTTT. Its protein is CASSSAGRWNQPQHF.

Here the CDR3 reads CASSPDRVLNTEAFF. Here the CDR3 DNA reads TGTGCCAGTAGCCCGGACAGGGTCTTGAACACTGAAGCTTTCTTT. The chain joins TRBV19 to TRBJ1-1; 8 positions agree with TRBD1. With 6 bases clipped from V and 0 bases from J, the junction kept 6 bases outside the gene matches. The CDR3 covers 15 residues. CDR1 and CDR2 from the germline V gene are LNHDA and SQIVND (reference sequence). Full variable domain (outside the CDR3, taken from reference TRBV19 and TRBJ1-1): DGGITQSPKYLFRKEGQNVTLSCEQNLNHDAMYWYRQDPGQGLRLIYYSQIVNDFQKGDIAEGYSVSREKKESFPLTVTSAQKNPTAFYLCASSPDRVLNTEAFFGQGTRLTVV.

This clone has a count of ten or more. This sequence joins TRBV7-9 and TRBJ1-6; the D is unclear. Per germline, CDR1 SEHNR and CDR2 FQNEAQ (reference sequence). V was pared by 1 base and J by 10 bases, with 8 bases between. There are 13 residues in the CDR3. The CDR3 here is CASSLDGKSPLHF. The CDR3 DNA is TGTGCCAGCAGCTTAGATGGGAAATCACCCCTCCACTTT.

The chain employs TRBV11-1 and TRBJ2-3; tentatively, D is TRBD1 or TRBD2 (5 bases each). CDR1 and CDR2 from the germline V gene are SGHAT and FQDESV (reference sequence). Trimming took 1 base from V and 0 from J, leaving 8 bases between them. The CDR3 runs 15 residues. The CDR3 DNA reads TGTGCCAGCAGCTTAGGGGGGTTGAGCACAGATACGCAGTATTTT. Translated: CASSLGGLSTDTQYF.

This CDR3 reads CASSESRTGRDTEAFF. CDR3 bases: TGCGCCAGCAGTGAGTCCCGGACAGGGAGGGACACTGAAGCTTTCTTT. The V call is TRBV10-1, the J call TRBJ1-1, with 8 bases that match TRBD1. Germline assignment: CDR1 WNHNN and CDR2 SYGVQD (reference sequence). The length of the CDR3 is 16 residues. V dropped 0 bases and J dropped 3; count of bases not matched to a gene: 6.

The V and J genes are TRBV5-5 and TRBJ1-2; the match to TRBD1 covers 11 bases. Trimming took 3 bases from V and 6 from J; bases not matched to a gene: 7. Germline assignment: CDR1 SGHKS and CDR2 YYEKEE (reference sequence). CDR3 size: 15 residues. The CDR3 reads CASSSDWTGGHGYTF. CDR3 DNA sequence: TGTGCCAGCAGCTCAGATTGGACAGGGGGCCATGGCTACACCTTC.

The rearrangement links TRBV6-1 to TRBJ1-1; D call uncertain. The ends were cut back, 2 bases at V and 1 base at J, with 8 bases in the middle. There are 14 residues in the CDR3. CDR1 and CDR2 from the germline V gene are MNHNS and SASEGT. Written as DNA, the CDR3 is TGTGCCAGCAGTGAACCTGCAGGGAACACTGAAGCTTTCTTT. Translation gives CASSEPAGNTEAFF.

In its sample, this clone was seen a few times. The rearrangement joins TRBV11-2 to TRBJ1-6; TRBD1 matches at 7 bases. The CDR3 runs 13 residues. CDR1 SGHAT and CDR2 FQNNGV come from the germline V gene. V dropped 5 bases and J dropped 10; count of bases not matched to a gene: 5. CDR3 nucleotide sequence: TGTGCCAGCAGCCGGACAGGCAGATCACCCCTCCACTTT. As protein: CASSRTGRSPLHF.

This chain joins TRBV5-1 and TRBJ2-3; D may correspond to TRBD1 or TRBD2 (6 bases each). Germline lookup yields CDR1 SGHRS and CDR2 YFSETQ. This CDR3 has 18 amino acids. Trimming took 5 bases from V and 2 from J, leaving 24 bases between them. The CDR3 sequence: CASSLRGFSGAPTDTQYF. The CDR3, as DNA: TGCGCCAGCAGTCTAAGGGGGTTTAGCGGAGCCCCCACAGATACGCAGTATTTT.

The chain employs TRBV5-1 and TRBJ2-3; 10 nucleotides line up with TRBD2. Germline-derived CDR1 and CDR2 are SGHRS and YFSETQ. This CDR3 has 15 amino acids. The trim removed 5 bases at V and 2 bases at J, leaving 5 bases unmatched. The CDR3 DNA follows: TGCGCCAGCAGTCCTAGCGGGGGAATCACAGATACGCAGTATTTT. This codes for CASSPSGGITDTQYF.